Listed below are T cell receptor beta chains from one sample, sequenced in a study of cytomegalovirus exposure and HLA in healthy donors. Some clones are missing from TCRdb's copy, which holds only in-frame ones; the method was immunoSEQ multiplex PCR. Seen here are 90,000 to 120,000 clones, 81% observed once, and the top ten hold approximately 2.1%. Sequencing was carried out using PBMCs. The receptor source for this set is a man under 40 in good health and CMV-seronegative. CDR3s include the opening cysteine and the closing phenylalanine or tryptophan. D genes are given only for firm matches. The size of a clone is reported for some rows only, either as once, few or many, or as a class for expanded clones.

>TRBJ2-5|TRBD1|NA|TRBV2
CASSEDAGGQETQYF
TGTGCCAGCAGTGAAGACGCAGGGGGCCAAGAGACCCAGTACTTC
>TRBJ1-4|NA|NA|TRBV9
CASSVAPGTNEKLFF
TGTGCCAGCAGCGTAGCCCCGGGGACTAATGAAAAACTGTTTTTT
>TRBJ2-1|NA|NA|TRBV5-6
CASSLVNGGVQFF
TGTGCCAGCAGCTTGGTTAACGGAGGGGTGCAGTTCTTC
>TRBJ2-1|TRBD2|few|TRBV9
CASSPLWTSGGNYNEQFF
TGTGCCAGCAGCCCCTTATGGACTAGCGGGGGGAACTACAATGAGCAGTTCTTC
>TRBJ1-5|NA|NA|TRBV7-8
CASSPGDSGNQPQHF
TGTGCCAGCAGCCCAGGAGACAGTGGCAATCAGCCCCAGCATTTT
>TRBJ1-5|TRBD1|few|TRBV6-1
CASIWTGSGNQPQHF
TGTGCCAGCATTTGGACAGGGTCAGGGAATCAGCCCCAGCATTTT
>TRBJ1-5|TRBD1|NA|TRBV10-3
CAISESTGVQPQHF
TGTGCCATCAGTGAGTCTACAGGGGTTCAGCCCCAGCATTTT
>TRBJ1-1|NA|NA|TRBV5-1
CASTLGGAPSEAFF
TGCGCCAGCACCCTCGGAGGGGCCCCTAGTGAAGCTTTCTTT
>TRBJ2-1|TRBD2|few|TRBV6-4
CASSDPLGLAGGQGSYNEQFF
TGTGCCAGCAGTGACCCCTTGGGGCTAGCGGGGGGCCAGGGGTCCTACAATGAGCAGTTCTTC
>TRBJ1-2|NA|NA|TRBV6-1
CASSAPGQTNYGYTF
TGTGCCAGCAGTGCCCCAGGACAGACCAACTATGGCTACACCTTC
>TRBJ2-7|TRBD1|NA|TRBV15
CATSSRQGKYEQYF
TGTGCCACCAGCAGCCGACAGGGGAAATACGAGCAGTACTTC
>TRBJ1-4|TRBD1|NA|TRBV9
CASSPGTESNEKLFF
TGTGCCAGCAGCCCCGGGACAGAATCTAATGAAAAACTGTTTTTT
>TRBJ2-5|TRBD1|NA|TRBV4-2
CASSQDTGGPQETQYF
TGTGCCAGCAGCCAAGACACAGGGGGCCCTCAAGAGACCCAGTACTTC
>TRBJ2-7|TRBD1|NA|TRBV19
CASTWTGDNEQYF
TGTGCCAGTACCTGGACAGGGGATAACGAGCAGTACTTC
>TRBJ2-7|TRBD1|once|TRBV9
CASSSSGTGGEQYF
TGTGCCAGCAGCTCCTCCGGGACAGGGGGTGAGCAGTACTTC
>TRBJ1-6|NA|NA|TRBV5-1
CASSQTTLDSPLHF
TGCGCCAGCAGCCAGACGACATTAGATTCACCCCTCCACTTT
>TRBJ1-6|NA|NA|TRBV6-4
CASSGTGISPLHF
TGTGCCAGCAGTGGAACAGGGATCTCACCCCTCCACTTT
>TRBJ1-1|NA|NA|TRBV6-5
CASSYTTANTEAFF
TGTGCCAGCAGTTATACGACAGCGAACACTGAAGCTTTCTTT
>TRBJ1-5|NA|NA|TRBV28
CASTDTRTATGPQHF
TGTGCCAGCACCGATACAAGGACGGCCACAGGGCCCCAGCATTTT
>TRBJ2-1|TRBD2|few|TRBV9
CASSVVSGGYNEQFF
TGTGCCAGCAGCGTAGTTAGCGGGGGCTACAATGAGCAGTTCTTC
>TRBJ1-2|NA|NA|TRBV27
CASGRGESNYGYTF
TGTGCCAGCGGGCGGGGGGAGTCTAACTATGGCTACACCTTC
>TRBJ2-3|TRBD1|NA|TRBV9
CASSAGTARTDTQYF
TGTGCCAGCAGCGCCGGGACAGCGCGTACAGATACGCAGTATTTT
>TRBJ2-1|NA|NA|TRBV5-1
CASSLRFPGDGEQFF
TGCGCCAGCAGCTTGCGTTTCCCGGGAGATGGGGAGCAGTTCTTC
>TRBJ2-5|NA|NA|TRBV20-1
CSARSGETQYF
TGCAGTGCTAGATCCGGGGAGACCCAGTACTTC
>TRBJ2-7|TRBD2|NA|TRBV10-2
CASSESRGTSDHEQYF
TGCGCCAGCAGTGAGTCACGAGGGACTAGCGACCACGAGCAGTACTTC
>TRBJ2-3|NA|few|TRBV5-1
CASSFLRERNKGTQYF
TGCGCCAGCAGCTTCCTGCGGGAACGGAATAAGGGTACGCAGTATTTT
>TRBJ2-7|NA|NA|TRBV28
CASRSEESHYEQYF
TGTGCCAGCAGATCCGAGGAGAGTCACTACGAGCAGTACTTC
>TRBJ1-6|NA|NA|TRBV5-1
CASRGGNSPLHF
TGCGCCAGCAGGGGGGGGAATTCACCCCTCCACTTT
>TRBJ2-1|NA|NA|TRBV30
CAWSPGRGNEQFF
TGTGCCTGGAGCCCGGGTCGGGGGAATGAGCAGTTCTTC
>TRBJ2-7|TRBD1|NA|TRBV4-2
CASSPETGTGSYEQYF
TGTGCCAGCAGCCCGGAGACCGGGACAGGCTCCTACGAGCAGTACTTC
>TRBJ2-3|TRBD2|once|TRBV30
CAWSGGGASTDTQYF
TGTGCCTGGAGTGGCGGGGGGGCAAGCACAGATACGCAGTATTTT
>TRBJ2-1|TRBD2|few|TRBV30
CAWSRTSGRYNEQFF
TGTGCCTGGAGTAGAACTAGCGGGAGGTACAATGAGCAGTTCTTC
>TRBJ1-1|NA|NA|TRBV30
CAWSVAGNTEAFF
TGTGCCTGGAGTGTAGCGGGGAACACTGAAGCTTTCTTT
>TRBJ1-1|NA|NA|TRBV5-1
CASSLDKWTEAFF
TGCGCCAGCAGCTTGGACAAATGGACTGAAGCTTTCTTT
>TRBJ1-1|TRBD1|once|TRBV6-5
CASSYQGGMNTEAFF
TGTGCCAGCAGTTATCAGGGGGGAATGAACACTGAAGCTTTCTTT
>TRBJ1-2|NA|NA|TRBV18
CASSPGAESYGYTF
TGTGCCAGCTCACCAGGAGCTGAATCCTATGGCTACACCTTC
>TRBJ1-1|NA|NA|TRBV30
CAWSVLQGIPTEAFF
TGTGCCTGGAGTGTACTACAGGGCATACCCACTGAAGCTTTCTTT
>TRBJ2-1|NA|NA|TRBV4-1
CASSQAVGGSYNEQFF
TGCGCCAGCAGCCAGGCAGTGGGGGGCTCCTACAATGAGCAGTTCTTC
>TRBJ2-7|TRBD1|NA|TRBV30
CAWSLDRGRYEQYF
TGTGCCTGGAGTTTGGACAGGGGGCGCTACGAGCAGTACTTC
>TRBJ2-7|NA|NA|TRBV12-1
CASMPPGGLPYEQYF
TGTGCCAGCATGCCCCCTGGAGGCCTTCCCTACGAGCAGTACTTC
>TRBJ1-2|NA|NA|TRBV6-5
CASSYFTSYGYTF
TGTGCCAGCAGTTACTTTACAAGCTATGGCTACACCTTC
>TRBJ1-6|TRBD1|NA|TRBV6-5
CASSYTQGARSPLHF
TGTGCCAGCAGTTACACACAGGGGGCTCGTTCACCCCTCCACTTT
>TRBJ1-5|NA|NA|TRBV18
CASSPQGGYSQPQHF
TGTGCCAGCTCTCCCCAGGGAGGGTATAGTCAGCCCCAGCATTTT
>TRBJ2-7|NA|NA|TRBV27
CASSQTTGRGEQYF
TGTGCCAGCAGTCAGACTACCGGTAGGGGGGAGCAGTACTTC
>TRBJ2-5|NA|NA|TRBV6-1
CASSEARRKTQYF
TGTGCCAGCAGTGAAGCACGGAGGAAGACCCAGTACTTC
>TRBJ1-3|NA|few|TRBV2
CASGRGGPGNTIYF
TGTGCCAGCGGCCGGGGGGGGCCTGGAAACACCATATATTTT
>TRBJ2-7|NA|NA|TRBV6-6
CASSKIRDNSYEQYF
TGTGCCAGCTCCAAGATTCGGGACAACTCCTACGAGCAGTACTTC
>TRBJ2-7|TRBD2|NA|TRBV28
CASSLGGSLSYEQYF
TGTGCCAGCAGTTTGGGAGGGAGCCTCTCCTACGAGCAGTACTTC
>TRBJ2-7|TRBD2|NA|TRBV27
CASSLGRAYEQYF
TGTGCCAGCAGTTTAGGGAGGGCCTACGAGCAGTACTTC
>TRBJ1-4|NA|NA|TRBV4-1
CASSQWRGEKLFF
TGCGCCAGCAGCCAATGGCGGGGGGAAAAACTGTTTTTT
>TRBJ1-1|NA|NA|TRBV6-1
CASRRQMNTEAFF
TGTGCCAGCAGGCGACAGATGAACACTGAAGCTTTCTTT
>TRBJ2-5|NA|NA|TRBV5-1
CASSYQGSQETQYF
TGCGCCAGCAGCTACCAGGGGTCGCAAGAGACCCAGTACTTC
>TRBJ1-1|NA|few|TRBV13
CASSRGNTEAFF
TGTGCCAGCAGCCGAGGGAACACTGAAGCTTTCTTT
>TRBJ1-1|NA|few|TRBV11-2
CASSPVGRTEAFF
TGTGCCAGCAGCCCCGTGGGGAGGACTGAAGCTTTCTTT
>TRBJ2-2|NA|NA|TRBV6-1
CASTLWARNTGELFF
TGTGCCAGCACCCTCTGGGCCAGGAACACCGGGGAGCTGTTTTTT
>TRBJ2-5|NA|NA|TRBV2
CASREGRQETQYF
TGTGCCAGCAGGGAGGGGAGACAAGAGACCCAGTACTTC
>TRBJ2-6|TRBD2|NA|TRBV5-1
CASQAGGSSGANVLTF
TGCGCCAGTCAGGCGGGGGGAAGCTCTGGGGCCAACGTCCTGACTTTC
>TRBJ2-1|TRBD2|NA|TRBV10-3
CAISASGGGNEQFF
TGTGCCATCAGTGCTAGCGGGGGGGGCAATGAGCAGTTCTTC
>TRBJ2-3|NA|NA|TRBV5-1
CASSRGASADTQYF
TGCGCCAGCAGCCGGGGTGCTAGTGCAGATACGCAGTATTTT
>TRBJ1-2|TRBD1|few|TRBV2
CASSDLAGGWGYTF
TGTGCCAGCAGTGATTTGGCAGGGGGTTGGGGCTACACCTTC